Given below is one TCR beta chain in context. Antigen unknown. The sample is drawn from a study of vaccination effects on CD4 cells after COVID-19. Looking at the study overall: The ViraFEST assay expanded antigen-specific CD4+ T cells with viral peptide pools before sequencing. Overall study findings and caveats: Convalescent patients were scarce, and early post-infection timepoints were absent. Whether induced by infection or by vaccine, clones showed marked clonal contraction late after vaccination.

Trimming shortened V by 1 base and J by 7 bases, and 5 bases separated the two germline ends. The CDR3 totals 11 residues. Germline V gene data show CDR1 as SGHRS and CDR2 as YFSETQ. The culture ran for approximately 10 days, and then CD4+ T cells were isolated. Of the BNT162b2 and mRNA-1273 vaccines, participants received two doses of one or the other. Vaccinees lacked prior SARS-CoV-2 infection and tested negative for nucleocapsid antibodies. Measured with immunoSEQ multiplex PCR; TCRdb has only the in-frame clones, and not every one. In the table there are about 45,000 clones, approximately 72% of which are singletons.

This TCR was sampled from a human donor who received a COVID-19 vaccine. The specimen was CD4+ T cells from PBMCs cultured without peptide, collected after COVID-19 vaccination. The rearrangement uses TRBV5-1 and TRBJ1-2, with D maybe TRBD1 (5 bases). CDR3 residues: CASSLQGGYTF. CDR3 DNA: TGCGCCAGCAGCTTGCAGGGTGGCTACACCTTC.